This TCR beta chain is drawn from a study of T cell responses to AZD1222 COVID-19 vaccine (dated by TCRdb to about 2021). Looking at the study overall: AZD1222 recipients whose second dose came at about 4 weeks and those whose second dose came at about 12 weeks were combined into one group, since spike-specific TCR depth and breadth did not differ between the two schedules. A total of over 230 trial participants underwent TCR sequencing, of whom 207 received two doses of AZD1222 and about 26 received two doses of the MenACWY control vaccine. Trial participants were enrolled into age subgroups of 18-55, 56-69 and 70-plus years, which contained about 150, 28 and 57 TCR-sequenced participants, respectively.

Overall study outcomes, separate from this receptor: Because no samples from the day 14 peak response were available, repertoires could be characterized only after the peak T cell response. A significant rise in spike-specific TCR breadth and depth was observed after two AZD1222 doses relative to day 0 and relative to MenACWY recipients. Conclusions about previously exposed vaccinees were limited because only 6 or 7 AZD1222 recipients were SARS-CoV-2 seropositive at baseline. In the small 56-69-year group, the increase in depth fell short of significance, most likely because of low power. Epitopes outside the regions mutated in the B.1.351 and B.1.1.7 variants were reportedly recognized by nearly half of the unique spike-specific TCRs. The vaccine-associated CD4 TCRs covered the entire spike protein, and the dominant responses fell in regions 160-218 and 743-854. Participants were mostly white British and included more females than males, and it was suggested by the authors that clonal diversity may have been underestimated.

The time point label of this sample denotes: baseline before first vaccination. Samples from vaccinated people were obtained from the UK trials COV001 and COV002, which included a single-blind randomized controlled phase 2/3 trial of AZD1222 (ChAdOx1 nCoV-19) in healthy adults. For TCRbeta chain sequencing, PBMC samples from trial participants were taken at day 0 and at day 28 after the second dose. In regard to this clone: Its antigen is unknown. Base quality data are lacking; no much larger clone is found one base away.

The CDR3 regions of human TCRbeta chains were analyzed by immunosequencing. Concerning the study's data processing: Repertoire TCRs were checked for matches against a reference library of SARS-CoV-2-specific TCRs that had been generated using the MIRA antigen-specificity platform. Breadth was defined as the fraction of unique TCRs that were SARS-CoV-2-associated. Depth was defined as the fraction of total T cells that were SARS-CoV-2-associated. Using the MIRA data, every spike-specific TCR was mapped to the spike region that the TCR reacted to and assigned to either a CD4 or a CD8 class. Log10-transformed breadth and depth values were compared by one-way ANOVA with Sidak's multiple comparisons tests. This is the immuneACCESS table as TCRdb keeps it, with only in-frame sequences that have V and J called. A part of the clones is gone; compared with another copy, unresolved V genes explain less than half, and the rest is unexplained. V, J and clone size are taken as reported in that table, and D and trimming were inferred from the DNA itself. In all, the sample holds over 110,000 clones, and just under 95% of those were seen once. The leading ten clones occupy around 1.7% of the sample.

The CDR3 measures 16 amino acids from cysteine to phenylalanine. Only the CDR3 portion is preserved as DNA: 48 bases, with reading frame beginning at the first base. V ends up 0 bases short and J 3 bases short, with an unmatched junction base count of 7. The germline V gene encodes CDR1 MNHEY and CDR2 SMNVEV (reference sequence). The receptor was isolated from an adult in good health. The chain couples TRBV27 to TRBJ2-7, with 8 junctional bases fitting TRBD1. This sample comprised peripheral blood, obtained on day 0 of AZD1222 vaccination. The bases read TGTGCCAGCAGTTTATCGCCCGGGACAGGAAACTACGAGCAGTACTTC. Its product reads: CASSLSPGTGNYEQYF.